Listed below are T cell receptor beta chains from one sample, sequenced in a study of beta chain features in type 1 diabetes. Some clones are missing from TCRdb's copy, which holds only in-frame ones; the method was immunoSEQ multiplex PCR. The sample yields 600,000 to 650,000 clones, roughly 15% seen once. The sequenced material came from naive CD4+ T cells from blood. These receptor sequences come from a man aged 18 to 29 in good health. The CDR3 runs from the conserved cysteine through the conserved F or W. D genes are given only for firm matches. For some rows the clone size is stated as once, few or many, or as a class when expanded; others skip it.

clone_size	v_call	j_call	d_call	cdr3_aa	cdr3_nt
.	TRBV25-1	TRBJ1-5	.	CASSDATRGQPQHF	TGTGCCAGCAGTGATGCCACCAGGGGTCAGCCCCAGCATTTT
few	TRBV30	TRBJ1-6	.	CAGTPTRGNSPLHF	TGTGCCGGAACACCAACTCGAGGGAATTCACCCCTCCACTTT
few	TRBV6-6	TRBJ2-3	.	CASSYGRSTDTQYF	TGTGCCAGCAGTTACGGCCGGAGCACAGATACGCAGTATTTT
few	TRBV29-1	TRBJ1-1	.	CSVDTYMNTEAFF	TGCAGCGTTGATACATACATGAACACTGAAGCTTTCTTT
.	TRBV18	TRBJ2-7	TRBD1	CASSSGTGAYEQYF	TGTGCCAGCTCATCCGGGACAGGGGCCTACGAGCAGTACTTC
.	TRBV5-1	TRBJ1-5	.	CASSPTGPSAQHF	TGCGCCAGCAGCCCAACAGGTCCGTCGGCCCAGCATTTT
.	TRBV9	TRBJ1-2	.	CASSVEDRNYGYTF	TGTGCCAGCAGCGTAGAAGACAGAAACTATGGCTACACCTTC
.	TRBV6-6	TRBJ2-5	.	CASSPRTEETQYF	TGTGCCAGCAGTCCCCGGACAGAAGAGACCCAGTACTTC
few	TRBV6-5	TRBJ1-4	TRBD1	CASRRTGIGKLFF	TGTGCCAGCAGGAGGACAGGGATCGGAAAACTGTTTTTT
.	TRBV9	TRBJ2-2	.	CASSVTSGNTGELFF	TGTGCCAGCAGCGTCACCTCAGGGAACACCGGGGAGCTGTTTTTT
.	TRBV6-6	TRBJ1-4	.	CASSYRGNEKLFF	TGTGCCAGCAGTTACCGCGGAAATGAAAAACTGTTTTTT
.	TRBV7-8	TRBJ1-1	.	CASSWGLREVSTEAFF	TGTGCCAGCAGCTGGGGCCTAAGGGAGGTGAGCACTGAAGCTTTCTTT
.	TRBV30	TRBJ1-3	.	CAWSVSRASTSGNTIYF	TGTGCCTGGAGTGTTAGCAGGGCCTCTACCTCTGGAAACACCATATATTTT
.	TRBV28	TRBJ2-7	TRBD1	CASADRGNYEQYF	TGTGCCAGCGCCGACAGGGGAAATTACGAGCAGTACTTC
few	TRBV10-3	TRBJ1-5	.	CAIRASGGNQPQHF	TGTGCCATAAGAGCAAGCGGCGGCAATCAGCCCCAGCATTTT
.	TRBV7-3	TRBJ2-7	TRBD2	CASSEASGNYEQYF	TGTGCCAGCAGCGAAGCTAGCGGGAACTACGAGCAGTACTTC
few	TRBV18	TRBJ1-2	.	CASSLNPVNYGYTF	TGTGCCAGCTCGCTGAATCCCGTCAACTATGGCTACACCTTC
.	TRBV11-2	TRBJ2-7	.	CASSPTTGFGSYEQYF	TGTGCCAGCAGCCCCACAACAGGGTTTGGGTCCTACGAGCAGTACTTC
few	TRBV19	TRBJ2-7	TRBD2	CASSVRGGEQYF	TGTGCCAGTAGTGTCCGGGGGGGCGAGCAGTACTTC
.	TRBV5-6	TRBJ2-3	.	CASSSLLMVADTQYF	TGTGCCAGCAGCTCTTTGCTAATGGTGGCAGATACGCAGTATTTT
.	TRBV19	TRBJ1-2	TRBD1	CASSLPGQGKGYTF	TGTGCCAGTAGTCTCCCGGGACAGGGGAAGGGCTACACCTTC
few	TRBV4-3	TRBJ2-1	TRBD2	CASSRGTSGTDNEQFF	TGCGCCAGCAGCCGAGGGACTAGCGGGACAGACAATGAGCAGTTCTTC
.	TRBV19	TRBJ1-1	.	CASSIDEGAEAFF	TGTGCCAGTAGTATAGACGAGGGTGCTGAAGCTTTCTTT
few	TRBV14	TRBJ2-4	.	CASSAKLRDSKNIQYF	TGTGCCAGCAGCGCGAAACTGAGAGACTCAAAAAACATTCAGTACTTC
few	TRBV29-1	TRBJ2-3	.	CSVERVWNTQYF	TGCAGCGTTGAAAGGGTTTGGAATACGCAGTATTTT
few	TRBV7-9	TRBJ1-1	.	CASSSAESMNTEAFF	TGTGCCAGCAGCTCGGCAGAATCTATGAACACTGAAGCTTTCTTT
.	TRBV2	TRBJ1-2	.	CASSVVSRPENYGYTF	TGTGCCAGCAGTGTAGTATCCCGGCCAGAGAACTATGGCTACACCTTC
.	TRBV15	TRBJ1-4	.	CATSPPRQGATNEKLFF	TGTGCCACCAGCCCCCCCCGGCAGGGCGCAACTAATGAAAAACTGTTTTTT
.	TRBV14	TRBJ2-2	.	CASSRQVTGELFF	TGTGCCAGCAGCCGACAGGTCACCGGGGAGCTGTTTTTT
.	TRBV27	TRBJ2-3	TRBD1	CATTVRGQSTDTQYF	TGTGCCACGACCGTGAGGGGGCAGAGCACAGATACGCAGTATTTT
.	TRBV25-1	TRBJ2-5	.	CASSARGGGGETQYF	TGTGCCAGCAGTGCCCGGGGAGGGGGCGGTGAGACCCAGTACTTC
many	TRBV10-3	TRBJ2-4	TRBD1	CAISAADRGAENIQYF	TGTGCCATCAGTGCGGCGGACAGGGGGGCAGAAAACATTCAGTACTTC
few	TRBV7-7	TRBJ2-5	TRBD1	CASSSKGTATQYF	TGTGCTAGCAGCTCCAAGGGGACAGCTACCCAGTACTTC
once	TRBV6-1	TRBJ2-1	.	CASSELGGPYNEQFF	TGTGCCAGCAGTGAGTTGGGGGGGCCCTACAATGAGCAGTTCTTC
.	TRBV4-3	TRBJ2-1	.	CASSQDRVNEQFF	TGCGCCAGCAGCCAAGATCGGGTCAATGAGCAGTTCTTC
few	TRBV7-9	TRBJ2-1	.	CASSLRVLSSYNEQFF	TGTGCCAGCAGCTTAAGGGTCCTTAGCTCCTACAATGAGCAGTTCTTC
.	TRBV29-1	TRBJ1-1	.	CSAARTRDTEAFF	TGCAGCGCTGCGCGGACCCGGGACACTGAAGCTTTCTTT
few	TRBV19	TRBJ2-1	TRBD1	CASSPEHGTGFYNEQFF	TGTGCCAGTAGCCCAGAACACGGGACAGGGTTCTACAATGAGCAGTTCTTC
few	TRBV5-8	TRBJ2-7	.	CASSFRVREYF	TGTGCCAGCAGCTTCCGGGTAAGGGAGTACTTC
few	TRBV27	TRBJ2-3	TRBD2	CASSSPLTSGRLDTQYF	TGTGCCAGCAGTTCCCCTTTGACTAGCGGGCGATTAGATACGCAGTATTTT
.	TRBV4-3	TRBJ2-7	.	CASSQEGHEQYF	TGCGCCAGCAGCCAAGAAGGGCACGAGCAGTACTTC
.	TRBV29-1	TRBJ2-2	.	CSVTSGNTGELFF	TGCAGCGTCACCTCGGGGAACACCGGGGAGCTGTTTTTT
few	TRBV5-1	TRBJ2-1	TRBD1	CASSPGQVYYNEQFF	TGCGCCAGCAGCCCGGGACAGGTATACTACAATGAGCAGTTCTTC